These 12 T cell receptor beta chains share one sample of origin, sequenced in a study of CD8 T cells in Susac syndrome. It was with random hexamers that 0.5 to 1 ug RNA was reverse transcribed. A single record per CDR3 protein comes from TCRdb applying MiXCR to the immunoSEQ multiplex PCR reads. The data contain around 200,000 distinct CDR3 sequences, roughly 94% of them seen just once; the ten biggest clones take up roughly 0.1%. The sample was CD4+ T cells from PBMCs. Receptors originate from a human donor in good health.

This clonotype was detected once. The chain links TRBV6-5 to TRBJ1-1; D gene ambiguous. CDR3 length: 11 residues. V lost 5 bases and J 8 bases, leaving 9 bases between the germline ends. The germline gives CDR1 MNHEY, CDR2 SVGAGI. The CDR3 loop is CASSKHYEAFF. CDR3 DNA sequence: TGTGCCAGCAGTAAGCACTACGAAGCTTTCTTT.

The chain uses TRBV18 and TRBJ1-5, with D unclear. Germline-derived CDR1 and CDR2 are KGHSH and LQKENI. This CDR3 is built from 13 residues. V dropped 8 bases and J dropped 6 bases, with 14 bases sitting between them. CDR3 region: CASALGEGQPQHF. In DNA, the CDR3 is TGTGCCAGCGCCTTGGGCGAGGGTCAGCCCCAGCATTTT. Full variable domain (missing parts from reference TRBV18 and TRBJ1-5): NAGVMQNPRHLVRRRGQEARLRCSPMKGHSHVYWYRQLPEEGLKFMVYLQKENIIDESGMPKERFSAEFPKEGPSILRIQQVVRGDSAAYFCASALGEGQPQHFGDGTRLSIL.

V gene TRBV9 combines with J gene TRBJ2-5; D perhaps matches TRBD2 (5 bases). Germline CDR1 reads SGDLS; CDR2 reads YYNGEE. The CDR3 has 13 residues. Trimming cost V 0 bases and J 6 bases, with 9 bases left between them. The CDR3 reads CASSVGEGQTQYF. The CDR3 DNA reads as TGTGCCAGCAGCGTAGGCGAGGGTCAGACCCAGTACTTC.

The genes are TRBV5-1 and TRBJ1-5; possibly TRBD1 for D (5 bases). The V end was cut by 0 bases, the J end by 9 bases, with 10 bases between. The CDR3 is made up of 13 amino acids. The germline gives CDR1 SGHRS, CDR2 YFSETQ. As DNA, the CDR3 is TGCGCCAGCAGCTTGGCAGGGATGTCGCCCCAGCATTTT. Translation gives CASSLAGMSPQHF.

The chain joins TRBV6-5 to TRBJ2-5, with 7 bases lining up with TRBD2. The germline V gene encodes CDR1 MNHEY and CDR2 SVGAGI. CDR3 length: 13 amino acids. Trimming at V came to 6 bases and at J to 1 base, leaving 2 bases not matched to a gene. Here the CDR3 DNA reads TGTGCCAGCAGGGCGGGAGTCCAAGAGACCCAGTACTTC. Its protein product is CASRAGVQETQYF.

The chain couples TRBV11-2 to TRBJ2-7, with D possibly TRBD2 on 5 matching bases. The CDR3 totals 13 residues. The V end lost 0 bases, the J end lost 9 bases, and 12 bases lay between the germline ends. Germline lookup yields CDR1 SGHAT and CDR2 FQNNGV. The CDR3 nucleotides are TGTGCCAGCAGCTTAGAGAGGGCTGGAGGGCAGTACTTC. It translates to CASSLERAGGQYF.

The chain uses TRBV3-1 and TRBJ2-6, with a weak D call TRBD2 (5 bases). CDR1 and CDR2 from the germline V gene are LGHDT and YNNKEL (reference sequence). The CDR3 has 11 residues. V was cut by 11 bases and J by 4 bases, with 6 bases left in between. The CDR3 here is CAAGGANVLTF. CDR3 nucleotides: TGTGCCGCGGGCGGGGCCAACGTCCTGACTTTC.

This chain connects TRBV27 to TRBJ2-4; weak D call: TRBD2 (5 bases). The CDR3 runs 14 residues. Trimming shortened V by 6 bases and J by 0 bases, and 9 bases separated the two germline ends. The germline gives CDR1 MNHEY, CDR2 SMNVEV (reference sequence). CDR3: CASRNSEAKNIQYF. DNA of the CDR3: TGTGCCAGCAGAAATAGCGAAGCCAAAAACATTCAGTACTTC.

The V gene is TRBV20-1, the J gene TRBJ2-1; D unresolved. Germline loops: CDR1 DFQATT, CDR2 SNEGSKA (reference sequence). The CDR3 sequence is 14 residues long. The CDR3 region is CSPMATSSYNEQFF. In DNA, the CDR3 is TGCAGCCCAATGGCGACGAGCTCCTACAATGAGCAGTTCTTC.

This CDR3 reads CASGLAGGTYNEQFF. CDR3 nucleotide sequence: TGCGCCAGCGGACTAGCGGGGGGTACCTACAATGAGCAGTTCTTC. The chain employs TRBV10-2 and TRBJ2-1, with 14 positions matching TRBD2. From germline, CDR1 is WSHSY and CDR2 SAAADI. The J segment lost 2 bases and the V segment lost 8 bases, leaving 2 bases of the junction unmatched. The CDR3 is 15 amino acids.

The chain employs TRBV20-1 and TRBJ2-7, with a weak D call TRBD2 (6 bases). The length of the CDR3 is 14 residues. Germline V gene lookup returns CDR1 DFQATT and CDR2 SNEGSKA (reference sequence). Trimming removed 1 base at V and 0 bases at J, with 10 bases between. The CDR3 bases are TGCAGTGCTAGAGGGAGGGCCAGCTCCTACGAGCAGTACGTC. Protein sequence: CSARGRASSYEQYV.

The chain has TRBV2 and TRBJ2-1; 7 bases agree with TRBD2. Germline CDR1 is SNHLY and CDR2 is FYNNEI. With V trimmed by 6 bases and J by 6 bases, 8 bases remained unmatched. The length of the CDR3 is 14 residues. In DNA, the CDR3 is TGTGCCAGCAGACCGGGACTATCCATCAATGAGCAGTTCTTC. This gives the protein CASRPGLSINEQFF.